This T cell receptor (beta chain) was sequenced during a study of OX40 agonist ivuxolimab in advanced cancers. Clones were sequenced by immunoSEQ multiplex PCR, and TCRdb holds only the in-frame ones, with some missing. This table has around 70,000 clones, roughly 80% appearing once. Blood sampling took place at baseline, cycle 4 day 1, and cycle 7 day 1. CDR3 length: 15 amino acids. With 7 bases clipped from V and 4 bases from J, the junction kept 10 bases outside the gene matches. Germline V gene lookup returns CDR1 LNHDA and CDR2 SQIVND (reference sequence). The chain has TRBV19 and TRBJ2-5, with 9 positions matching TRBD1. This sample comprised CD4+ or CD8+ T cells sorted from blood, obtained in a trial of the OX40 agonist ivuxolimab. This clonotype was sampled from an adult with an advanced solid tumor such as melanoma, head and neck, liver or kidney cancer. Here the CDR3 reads CASIHRTGGRETQYF. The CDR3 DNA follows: TGTGCCAGTATTCATCGAACAGGGGGCCGAGAGACCCAGTACTTC.